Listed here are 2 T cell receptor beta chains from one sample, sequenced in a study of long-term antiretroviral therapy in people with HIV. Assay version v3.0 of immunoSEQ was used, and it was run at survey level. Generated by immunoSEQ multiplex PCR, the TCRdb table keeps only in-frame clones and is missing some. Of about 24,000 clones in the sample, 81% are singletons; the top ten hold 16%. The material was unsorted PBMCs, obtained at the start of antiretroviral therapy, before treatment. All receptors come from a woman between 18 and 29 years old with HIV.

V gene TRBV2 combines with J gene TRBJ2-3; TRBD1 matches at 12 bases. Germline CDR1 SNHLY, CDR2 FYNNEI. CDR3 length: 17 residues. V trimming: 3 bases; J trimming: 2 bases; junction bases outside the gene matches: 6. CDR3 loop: CASSEWDRGRLTDTQYF. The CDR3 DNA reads TGTGCCAGCAGTGAGTGGGACAGGGGGCGCCTCACAGATACGCAGTATTTT. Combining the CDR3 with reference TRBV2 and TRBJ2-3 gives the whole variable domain EPEVTQTPSHQVTQMGQEVILRCVPISNHLYFYWYRQILGQKVEFLVSFYNNEISEKSEIFDDQFSVERPDGSNFTLKIRSTKLEDSAMYFCASSEWDRGRLTDTQYFGPGTRLTVL.

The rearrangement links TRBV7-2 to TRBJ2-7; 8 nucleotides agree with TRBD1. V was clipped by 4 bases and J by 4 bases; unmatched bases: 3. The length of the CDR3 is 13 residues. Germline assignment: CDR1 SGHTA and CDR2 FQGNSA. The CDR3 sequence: CASSSRGPYEQYF. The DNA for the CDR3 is TGTGCCAGCAGCTCCAGGGGGCCGTACGAGCAGTACTTC.